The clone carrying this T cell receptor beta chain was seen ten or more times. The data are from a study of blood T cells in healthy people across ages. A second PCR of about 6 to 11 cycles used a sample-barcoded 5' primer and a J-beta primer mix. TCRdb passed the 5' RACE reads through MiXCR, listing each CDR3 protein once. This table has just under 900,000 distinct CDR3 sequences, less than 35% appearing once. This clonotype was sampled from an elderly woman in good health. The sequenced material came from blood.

The CDR3 DNA reads TGCAGTGCTAGAGATTGGAACAGACTAGCCAAAAACATTCAGTACTTC. This translates into CSARDWNRLAKNIQYF. The V call is TRBV20-1, the J call TRBJ2-4, with D unclear. Between the trimmed V and J ends, which lost 0 bases and 0 bases, there was a span of 12 bases. The CDR3 extends over 16 amino acids. Germline V gene data show CDR1 as DFQATT and CDR2 as SNEGSKA (reference sequence).